Shown below are 20 T cell receptor beta chains from a single sample sequenced in a study of blood T cell repertoires in COVID-19. Data came from immunoSEQ multiplex PCR; TCRdb stores just in-frame clones and leaves some out. The sample includes 300,000 to 350,000 clones, about 90% of them seen just once. Sequencing was done on a sample of PBMCs or T cells enriched from blood (not recorded which). The receptors originated from a woman between 18 and 29 years old with acute COVID-19.

This clone was counted a single time. The CDR3 DNA sequence: TGTGCCAGCAGCCGGAGACAGGGAAACTATGGCTACACCTTC. Amino acids: CASSRRQGNYGYTF. This chain links TRBV3-1 (or the pseudogene TRBV3-2) with TRBJ1-2; 7 bases are a match to TRBD1. Looked up from germline, CDR1 is LGHDT and CDR2 is YNNKEL (reference sequence). This CDR3 contains 14 residues. V lost 4 bases, J lost 2 bases, and 4 bases stayed unmatched.

The genes are TRBV3-1 (or the pseudogene TRBV3-2) and TRBJ2-7; 10 bases align to TRBD2. The CDR3 has 16 amino acids. V lost 1 base to trimming and J lost 5 bases; unmatched junction nucleotides: 8. Germline lookup yields CDR1 LGHDT and CDR2 YNNKEL (reference sequence). CDR3 region: CASSQVWSGRAHEQYF. The CDR3 DNA reads as TGTGCCAGCAGCCAAGTATGGAGCGGGAGGGCCCACGAGCAGTACTTC.

This clone was seen a few times. This chain joins TRBV3-1 (or the pseudogene TRBV3-2) and TRBJ1-5, with 7 bases that match TRBD1. The CDR3 has 16 residues. Germline CDR1 and CDR2: LGHDT and YNNKEL (reference sequence). V shed 4 bases and J 2 bases; nucleotides not matched to a gene: 8. In DNA form, the CDR3 reads TGTGCCAGCAGCCGGACAGGCCCAGAAGGCAATCAGCCCCAGCATTTT. This codes for CASSRTGPEGNQPQHF.

The chain has TRBV5-1 and TRBJ2-5; possible D gene TRBD2, 5 bases. Trimming removed 5 bases from V and 3 bases from J, with 8 bases in between. The CDR3 runs to 12 residues. Germline CDR1 reads SGHRS; CDR2 reads YFSETQ. The CDR3 nucleotides are TGCGCCAGCAGAGAAGCGGAAGAGACCCAGTACTTC. Translating gives CASREAEETQYF.

The chain recombines TRBV5-1 with TRBJ2-7; weak D call: TRBD2 (6 bases). Germline loops: CDR1 SGHRS, CDR2 YFSETQ. V was cut by 4 bases and J by 4 bases, with 21 bases left in between. CDR3 length equals 16 residues. CDR3 loop: CASSPFSGTFEYEQYF. CDR3 nucleotide sequence: TGCGCCAGCAGCCCGTTCTCCGGGACTTTCGAATACGAGCAGTACTTC. Filled out from reference TRBV5-1 and TRBJ2-7, the complete variable domain reads KAGVTQTPRYLIKTRGQQVTLSCSPISGHRSVSWYQQTPGQGLQFLFEYFSETQRNKGNFPGRFSGRQFSNSRSEMNVSTLELGDSALYLCASSPFSGTFEYEQYFGPGTRLTVT.

This rearrangement joins TRBV27 to TRBJ1-1; 8 bases are a match to TRBD1. The V segment lost 6 bases and the J segment 4 bases; nucleotides outside the gene matches: 13. There are 16 residues in the CDR3. The V gene's germline CDR1 is MNHEY and CDR2 SMNVEV (reference sequence). The CDR3 loop is CASSRKVTGGTTEAFF. The CDR3 DNA sequence: TGTGCCAGCAGCCGAAAAGTTACAGGGGGGACCACTGAAGCTTTCTTT.

The chain links TRBV10-3 to TRBJ2-7, with 8 bases lining up with TRBD1. The CDR3 length is 16 residues. Germline CDR1 ENHRY, CDR2 SYGVKD. The V and J ends lost 3 bases and 3 bases, in that order; junction bases with no gene match: 10. DNA for the CDR3: TGTGCCATCAGTGATTCGACAGGGGCCGCTTTCTACGAGCAGTACTTC. Translation gives CAISDSTGAAFYEQYF.

This clone appeared once. This chain joins TRBV18 and TRBJ2-1; TRBD1 might be the D (6 bases). Trimming stripped 4 bases from V and 6 bases from J, with 16 bases between. CDR1 and CDR2 from the germline V gene are KGHSH and LQKENI. The CDR3 is made up of 15 amino acids. CDR3 in amino acids: CASSLIKDSFNEQFF. The CDR3 DNA reads as TGTGCCAGCTCACTTATCAAGGACAGCTTCAATGAGCAGTTCTTC. The whole variable domain, remainder taken from reference TRBV18 and TRBJ2-1, is NAGVMQNPRHLVRRRGQEARLRCSPMKGHSHVYWYRQLPEEGLKFMVYLQKENIIDESGMPKERFSAEFPKEGPSILRIQQVVRGDSAAYFCASSLIKDSFNEQFFGPGTRLTVL.

The V call is TRBV27, the J call TRBJ1-2; 7 nucleotides line up with TRBD1. The CDR3 is 15 residues long. Germline V gives CDR1 MNHEY, CDR2 SMNVEV (reference sequence). J lost 3 bases, V lost 3 bases, and 7 bases had no gene match. The CDR3 DNA reads TGTGCCAGCAGTTTGACAGGGTTCGACTACTATGGCTACACCTTC. It is translated as CASSLTGFDYYGYTF.

This clone was picked up one time. The J gene is TRBJ2-7, the V gene TRBV6-1; 10 nucleotides agree with TRBD2. This CDR3 spans 16 amino acids. CDR1 is MNHNS, CDR2 SASEGT, per germline. Losses at the gene ends were 3 bases for V and 3 bases for J; bases not matched to a gene: 8. CDR3 region: CASSEASSGGLYEQYF. Written as DNA, the CDR3 is TGTGCCAGCAGTGAGGCGTCTAGCGGGGGTCTCTACGAGCAGTACTTC.

As for this clone: Compared with germline, one end of the junction differs, possibly owing to a read error. V gene TRBV7-7 combines with J gene TRBJ2-1, with D maybe TRBD2 (6 bases). Looked up from germline, CDR1 is SSHAT and CDR2 is FNYEAQ (reference sequence). There are 13 residues in the CDR3. CDR3: CASSFMGGNEQFF. Written as DNA, the CDR3 is TGTGCTAGCAGCTTTATGGGGGGAAATGAGCAGTTCTTC.

The rearrangement joins TRBV7-9 to TRBJ2-3; perhaps TRBD1 as D (6 bases). The CDR3 runs 17 residues. V lost 5 bases and J lost 1, with 19 bases in between. CDR1 and CDR2 (germline): SEHNR, FQNEAQ (reference sequence). CDR3: CASSITRGYDGTDTQYF. Here the CDR3 DNA reads TGTGCCAGCAGCATAACCAGGGGATACGACGGCACAGATACGCAGTATTTT.

J is TRBJ2-1 and V is TRBV24-1; 7 positions match TRBD1. The CDR3 sequence is 16 residues long. With 3 bases clipped from V and 5 bases from J, the junction kept 9 bases outside the gene matches. Germline CDR1 is KGHDR and CDR2 is SFDVKD. The CDR3 DNA reads as TGTGCCACCAGTGATCACAGGGGATTCGGGAACAATGAGCAGTTCTTC. Its protein product is CATSDHRGFGNNEQFF.

The chain has TRBV27 and TRBJ1-1, with D maybe TRBD1 (6 bases). The germline V gene encodes CDR1 MNHEY and CDR2 SMNVEV (reference sequence). The V gene lost 4 bases and the J gene lost 8 bases, with 20 bases spanning the gap. The CDR3 spans 15 residues. This chain's CDR3 is CASSSHPTGSGEAFF. The CDR3 bases are TGTGCCAGCAGTTCCCATCCTACAGGGAGCGGCGAAGCTTTCTTT.

This rearrangement joins TRBV7-3 to TRBJ2-3; TRBD2 is a possible D gene (5 bases). The CDR3 has 13 residues. Germline CDR1 and CDR2: SGHTA and FQGTGA. V lost 2 bases and J lost 8, with 11 bases in between. CDR3 in amino acids: CASSLGFEGTQYF. CDR3 nucleotide sequence: TGTGCCAGCAGCTTAGGTTTTGAGGGTACGCAGTATTTT.

This chain uses TRBV21-1 with TRBJ2-3; no check of the table's D call, TRBD2, against the DNA was made. TRBV21-1 is marked as a pseudogene. This CDR3 contains 15 residues. The CDR3 coding sequence is TGTGCCATCTCTTCTAGCGGGAGTCCGGCAGATACGCAGTATTTT. It specifies CAISSSGSPADTQYF.

V usage is TRBV28 and J usage is TRBJ1-2, with D possibly matching TRBD1 (6 bases). This CDR3 is built from 14 residues. Germline V gene sequence: CDR1 MDHEN, CDR2 SYDVKM. The V gene lost 1 base and the J gene lost 6 bases, with 12 bases spanning the gap. The CDR3 loop reads CASSLSQGSNGYTF. DNA for the CDR3: TGTGCCAGCAGTTTATCTCAGGGGTCAAATGGCTACACCTTC.

The chain recombines TRBV6-4 with TRBJ2-2; D is ambiguous. CDR3 length: 12 amino acids. Per the germline V gene, CDR1 is MRHNA and CDR2 is SNTAGT. Trimming removed 7 bases at V and 0 bases at J, with 3 bases between. The CDR3 region is CASTSNTGELFF. The CDR3 DNA reads TGTGCCAGCACTTCGAACACCGGGGAGCTGTTTTTT.

This CDR3 is CASSSAGEGNNEQFF. DNA for the CDR3: TGTGCCAGCAGTTCGGCGGGAGAAGGTAACAATGAGCAGTTCTTC. The chain combines TRBV28 with TRBJ2-1; 7 bases are a match to TRBD2. Unmatched junction bases numbered 8, after V lost 4 bases and J lost 5 bases. The germline V gene encodes CDR1 MDHEN and CDR2 SYDVKM. The CDR3 runs 15 residues. The variable domain in full, with the rest retrieved from reference TRBV28 and TRBJ2-1, is DVKVTQSSRYLVKRTGEKVFLECVQDMDHENMFWYRQDPGLGLRLIYFSYDVKMKEKGDIPEGYSVSREKKERFSLILESASTNQTSMYLCASSSAGEGNNEQFFGPGTRLTVL.

This clone was seen just once. This chain connects TRBV19 to TRBJ2-7, with a possible D match to TRBD2 (6 bases). CDR1 LNHDA and CDR2 SQIVND come from the germline V gene (reference sequence). The germline V and J ends were trimmed by 3 bases and 5 bases, with 14 bases remaining between them. The CDR3 length is 14 residues. The CDR3 loop is CASSIGWRGHEQYF. CDR3 sequence (DNA): TGTGCCAGTAGTATCGGTTGGAGGGGCCACGAGCAGTACTTC.